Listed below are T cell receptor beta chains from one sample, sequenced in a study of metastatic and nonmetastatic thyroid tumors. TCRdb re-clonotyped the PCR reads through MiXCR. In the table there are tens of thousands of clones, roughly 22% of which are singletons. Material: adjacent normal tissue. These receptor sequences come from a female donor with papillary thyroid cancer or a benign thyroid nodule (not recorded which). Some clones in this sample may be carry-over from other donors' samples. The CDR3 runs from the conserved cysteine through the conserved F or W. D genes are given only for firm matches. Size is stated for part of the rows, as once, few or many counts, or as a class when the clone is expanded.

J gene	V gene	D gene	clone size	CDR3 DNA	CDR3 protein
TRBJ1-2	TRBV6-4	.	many	TGTGCCAGCACAGGGGGCTACACCTTC	CASTGGYTF
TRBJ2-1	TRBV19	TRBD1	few	TGTGCCAGTAGTAGAGGGACAGGGGAGGACCGTCGGGATGAGCAGTTCTTC	CASSRGTGEDRRDEQFF
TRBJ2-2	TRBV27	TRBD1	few	TGTGCCAGCAGTTTCCGGGACAGGGGCATAGGGGAGCTGTCTTTT	CASSFRDRGIGELSF
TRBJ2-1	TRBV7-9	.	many	TGTGCCAGCATCATAGGGGGAGAGAGTGAGCAGTTCTTC	CASIIGGESEQFF
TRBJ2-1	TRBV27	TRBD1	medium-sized	TGTGCCAGCAGTTCTTCCAACAGGGGGGTCGAGCAGTTCTTC	CASSSSNRGVEQFF
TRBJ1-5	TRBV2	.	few	TGTGCCGGCAGTGATGGTCAGCCCCAGCATTTT	CAGSDGQPQHF
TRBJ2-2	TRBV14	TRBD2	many	TGTGCCAGCAGCCAAGGGCGGGAGTCCGGGGAGCTGTTTTTT	CASSQGRESGELFF
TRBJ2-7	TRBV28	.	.	TGTGCCAGCAGCCTTAACAGTGACCACTACGATCAGTACTTC	CASSLNSDHYDQYF
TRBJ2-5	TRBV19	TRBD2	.	TGTGCCAGTATCGGGGAGGGTATTTTGGATGAGCAGTTCTTT	CASIGEGILDEQFF
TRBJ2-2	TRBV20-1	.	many	TGCAGTGCTTCTCAAACCGGGGAGCTGTTTTTT	CSASQTGELFF
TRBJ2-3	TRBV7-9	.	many	TGTGCCAGCAGCTTCGGTGCCCCTAATACGCAGTATTTT	CASSFGAPNTQYF
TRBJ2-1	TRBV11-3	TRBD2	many	TGTGCCAGCACTAGCGGGAGGGCGGATAATGAGCAGTTCTTC	CASTSGRADNEQFF
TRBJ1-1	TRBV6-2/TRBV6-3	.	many	TGTGCCAGCACCCACCTCAAATTGAACACTGAAGCTTTCTTT	CASTHLKLNTEAFF
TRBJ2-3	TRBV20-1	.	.	TGCAGTGCTCCACCGCCGTCCGGCCTAATAACAGATACGCAGTATTTT	CSAPPPSGLITDTQYF
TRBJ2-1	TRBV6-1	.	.	TGTGCCAGCAGTTCCCCACGCGCGGATGAGCAGTTCTTC	CASSSPRADEQFF
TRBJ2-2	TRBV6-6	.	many	TGTGCCAGCAGTTACTCGATCCCCGGGGAGCTGTTTTTT	CASSYSIPGELFF
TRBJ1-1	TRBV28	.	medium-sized	TGTGCCAGCAGTATACTCCGTGACACTGAAGCTTTCTTT	CASSILRDTEAFF
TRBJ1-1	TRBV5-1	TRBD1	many	TGCGCCAGCAGCTTGGATACAGGGGGGACGGACACTGAAGCTTTCTTT	CASSLDTGGTDTEAFF
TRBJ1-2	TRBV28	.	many	TGTGCCAGCAGCCCCTCCAGGTCCACTCTGGGGGGCTACACCTTC	CASSPSRSTLGGYTF
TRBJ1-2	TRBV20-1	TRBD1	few	TGCAGTGCTAGAGGGGACAGGGGGCTCTATGGCTACACCTTC	CSARGDRGLYGYTF
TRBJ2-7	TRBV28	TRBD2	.	TGTGCCAGCAATCAGGGGACTAGCGGGAGAATGAACTTC	CASNQGTSGRMNF
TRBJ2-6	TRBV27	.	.	TGTGCCAGAAGTCTATCCGGGGCCAACGTCCTGACTTTC	CARSLSGANVLTF
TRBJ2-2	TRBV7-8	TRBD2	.	TGTGCCAGCAGCATACGGACTAGCGGGACGCTGAGAACCGGGGAGCTGTTTTTT	CASSIRTSGTLRTGELFF
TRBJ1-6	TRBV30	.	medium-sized	TGTGCCTGGAGTCGGACCCAGAAGGATTCACCCCTCCACTTT	CAWSRTQKDSPLHF
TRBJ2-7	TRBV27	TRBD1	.	TGTGCCAGCAGTTCGACAGGGCTATACGAGCAGTCCTTC	CASSSTGLYEQSF
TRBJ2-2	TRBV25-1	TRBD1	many	TGTGCCAGCAGTTTGCCGGGGACAGTGAACACCGGGGAGCTGTTTTTT	CASSLPGTVNTGELFF
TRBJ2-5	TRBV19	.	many	TGTGCCAGTAGTCCTTTTAAAGTGGAAGAGACCCAGTACTTC	CASSPFKVEETQYF
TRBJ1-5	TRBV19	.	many	TGTGCCAGTAGTATCGCGGCCGAGTATAGCAATCAGCCCCAGCATTTT	CASSIAAEYSNQPQHF
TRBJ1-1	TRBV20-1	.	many	TGCAGTGCTAGAGCTCCGGTGGACACTGAAGCTTTCTTT	CSARAPVDTEAFF
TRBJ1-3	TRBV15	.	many	TGTGCCACCAGCAGAGATGAGGGCACCATATATTTT	CATSRDEGTIYF
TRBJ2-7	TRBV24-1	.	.	TGTGCCACCATACGGTGGGGTCAATACGAGCAGTACTTC	CATIRWGQYEQYF
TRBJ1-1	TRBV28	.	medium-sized	TGTGCCAGCACCGTCCCTTTGAACACTGAAGCTTTCTTT	CASTVPLNTEAFF
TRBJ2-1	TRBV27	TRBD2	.	TGTGCCAGCAGTCCCGGTACTAGCGTCACCGAGCAGTTCTTC	CASSPGTSVTEQFF
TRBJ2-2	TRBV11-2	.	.	TGTGCCAGCAGCTTAGCAGTGGGTGTCAGCGGGGAGCTGTTTTTT	CASSLAVGVSGELFF
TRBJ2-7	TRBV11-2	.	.	TGTGCCAGCAGCTCATCAAGAGTGGCGGAGCAGTACTTC	CASSSSRVAEQYF
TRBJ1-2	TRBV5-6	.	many	TGTGCCAGCAGCCCGCCGAACAGGGATTGGGTTGGCTACACCTTC	CASSPPNRDWVGYTF
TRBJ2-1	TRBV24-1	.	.	TGTGCCACCAGTGATGCGAGCTACAATGAGCAGTTCTTC	CATSDASYNEQFF
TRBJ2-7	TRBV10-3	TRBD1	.	TGTGCCATCAGTGAGTCTAAGGGGGCGGTAACCAGGGGGTCCTACGAGCAGTACTTC	CAISESKGAVTRGSYEQYF